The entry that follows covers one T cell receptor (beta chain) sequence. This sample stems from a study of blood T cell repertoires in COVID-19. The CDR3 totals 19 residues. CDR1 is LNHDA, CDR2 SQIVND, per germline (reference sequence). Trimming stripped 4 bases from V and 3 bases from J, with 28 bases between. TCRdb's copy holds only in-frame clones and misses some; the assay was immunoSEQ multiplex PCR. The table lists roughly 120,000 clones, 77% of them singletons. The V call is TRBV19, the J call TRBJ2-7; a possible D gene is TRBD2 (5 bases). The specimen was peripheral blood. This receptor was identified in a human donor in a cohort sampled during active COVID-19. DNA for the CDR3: TGTGCCAGTAGTAGGGGATCTCCAAAAGTAGGAGGAAAGAGCTACGAGCAGTACTTC. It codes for CASSRGSPKVGGKSYEQYF.